This entry describes one T cell receptor beta chain. The CDR3 is 15 residues long. CDR1 is MNHEY, CDR2 SMNVEV, per germline (reference sequence). The V gene end was trimmed by 8 bases and the J gene end by 4 bases; junction bases not matched to a gene: 13. This specimen belongs to a study of CD8 T cells in Susac syndrome. After extraction with the RNeasy kit, roughly 0.5 to 1 ug of the RNA was reverse transcribed using random hexamers. One entry per CDR3 protein, called by TCRdb with MiXCR from the immunoSEQ multiplex PCR reads. The data hold 190,000 or so distinct CDR3 sequences, with nearly 95% observed a single time. It was negative isolation that provided the CD8+ and CD4+ T cells, whereas TEMRA cells were enriched by FACS.

The clonotype was recovered from a human donor with multiple sclerosis. The V call is TRBV27, the J call TRBJ2-5; TRBD2 matches 7 bases. The sequenced material came from CD4+ T cells from PBMCs. The CDR3 is CASQPTSANGETQYF. The CDR3 DNA follows: TGTGCCAGCCAACCCACTAGCGCAAACGGAGAGACCCAGTACTTC.